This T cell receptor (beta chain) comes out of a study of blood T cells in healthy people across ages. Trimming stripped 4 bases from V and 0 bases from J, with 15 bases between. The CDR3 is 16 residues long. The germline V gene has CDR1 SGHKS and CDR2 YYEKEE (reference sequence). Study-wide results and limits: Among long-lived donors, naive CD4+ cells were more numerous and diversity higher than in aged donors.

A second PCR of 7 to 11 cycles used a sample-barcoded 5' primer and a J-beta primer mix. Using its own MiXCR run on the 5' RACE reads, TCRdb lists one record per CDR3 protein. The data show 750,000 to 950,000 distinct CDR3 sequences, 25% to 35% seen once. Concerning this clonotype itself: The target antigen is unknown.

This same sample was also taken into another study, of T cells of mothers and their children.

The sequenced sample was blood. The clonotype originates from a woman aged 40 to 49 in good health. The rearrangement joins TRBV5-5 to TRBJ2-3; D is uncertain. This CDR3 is CASSLDQTVSTDTQYF. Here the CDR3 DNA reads TGTGCCAGCAGCCTGGACCAGACCGTCAGCACAGATACGCAGTATTTT.